This T cell receptor (beta chain) was identified in a study of blood T cells in healthy people across ages. Findings and caveats of the study: From one million sequenced T cells, diversity estimates were lower bounds.

PCR was performed a second time for roughly 6 to 12 cycles using a sample-barcoded 5' primer and a J-beta primer mix. A tag from a template-switch adaptor with 12 random nucleotides marked each cDNA molecule. One entry per CDR3 protein, called by TCRdb with MiXCR from the 5' RACE reads. The sample lists about 1.5 million distinct CDR3 sequences, 42% occurring once. On this clonotype itself: No antigen is known for it.

The V gene lost 2 bases and the J gene lost 6 bases, with 13 bases spanning the gap. The germline CDR1 and CDR2 sequences are SQVTM and ANQGSEA. This CDR3 spans 13 amino acids. No fewer than 6 million PBMCs went into each sample. This rearrangement joins TRBV29-1 to TRBJ2-5; D ambiguous. The receptor comes from a woman younger than 30 in good health. Sequencing was done on a sample of blood. The CDR3 nucleotides read TGCAGCGTTGAAAGCGAGACTGGTCAGACCCAGTACTTC. Translation gives CSVESETGQTQYF.